The TCR beta chain described here comes from a study of blood T cell repertoires in COVID-19. The CDR3 sequence is 14 residues long. The ends were cut back, 4 bases at V and 8 bases at J, with 17 bases in the middle. The germline gives CDR1 MGHRA, CDR2 YSYEKL. Measured with immunoSEQ multiplex PCR; TCRdb has only the in-frame clones, and not every one. The sample records 320,000 or so clones, about 90% being singletons. The chain recombines TRBV4-1 with TRBJ1-1; a possible D gene is TRBD1 (6 bases). The TCR originated in a woman in her twenties or thirties who had recovered from COVID-19. Sequenced sample: PBMCs or T cells enriched from blood (not recorded which). In DNA form, the CDR3 reads TGCGCCAGCAGCCTAGGACAGCTCATCCCGGAAGCTTTCTTT. Translating it yields CASSLGQLIPEAFF.